The clone carrying this T cell receptor (beta chain) came up many times. Its antigen is unknown. This specimen comes from a study of breast tumors, draining lymph nodes, adjacent tissues. Study results and limitations: Findings are consistent with lymph node origin and intratumoral expansion of most tumor T cells.

In TCRdb, the multiplex PCR reads were re-called with MiXCR into one record per CDR3 protein. The data show around 130,000 distinct CDR3 sequences, with approximately 21% seen just once and about 2.2% held by the top ten. Breast cancer patients provided tissue from their axillary draining lymph nodes. The CDR3 covers 17 residues. The trim removed 3 bases at V and 0 bases at J, leaving 8 bases unmatched. Germline CDR1 is DFQATT and CDR2 is SNEGSKA (reference sequence). The rearrangement joins TRBV20-1 to TRBJ2-6; 7 positions match TRBD1. The specimen was axillary lymph node tissue. This clonotype was obtained from a female donor with breast cancer. Some clones in this sample may be carry-over from other donors' samples. The CDR3 sequence: CSASEGAPRSGANVLTF. In DNA, the CDR3 is TGCAGTGCTAGTGAGGGGGCACCCCGCTCTGGGGCCAACGTCCTGACTTTC.